This T cell receptor beta chain originates from a study of blood T cell repertoires in COVID-19. Assay used: immunoSEQ multiplex PCR; TCRdb lists only in-frame clones, some missing. This table holds about 120,000 clones, nearly 90% found once. Sequenced sample: peripheral blood. This receptor was obtained from a woman in her sixties with COVID-19, enrolled during active disease.

CDR3 amino acids: CASMEKPAYEQYF. The CDR3 DNA reads as TGTGCCAGCATGGAGAAACCCGCCTACGAGCAGTACTTC. The chain carries TRBV6-5 and TRBJ2-7; D is undetermined. Germline assignment: CDR1 MNHEY and CDR2 SVGAGI. CDR3 length: 13 residues. Trimming removed 7 bases from V and 2 bases from J, with 12 bases in between.